The sequence of this TCR beta chain was determined in a study of T cell changes during pregnancy in multiple sclerosis. Assay: immunoSEQ multiplex PCR; the TCRdb copy retains only in-frame clones and omits some. The data contain over 80,000 clones, less than 95% of them singletons. Trimming pared 1 base from V and 3 bases from J, leaving 7 bases between. CDR1 is SEHNR, CDR2 FQNEAQ, per germline (reference sequence). The CDR3 is 13 amino acids. The V and J genes are TRBV7-9 and TRBJ2-7; a possible D gene is TRBD1 (5 bases). The clonotype originates from a female donor in good health, enrolled as a control in a pregnancy study. Material: peripheral blood, obtained in the second trimester of pregnancy. The CDR3 DNA reads as TGTGCCAGCAGCTTAGGACAGTTCTACGAGCAGTACTTC. Amino acids: CASSLGQFYEQYF.